This T cell receptor (beta chain) was observed in a study of blood T cell repertoires in COVID-19 (TCRdb year 2020). General notes on the study: The collaborator samples originated in the United States, Italy and Spain and spanned the acute and convalescent phases of COVID-19. Deeply sampled blood TCRbeta repertoires from subjects exposed to, actively infected with, or recovered from COVID-19 were included in the dataset. The repertoires were released in a freely available public database intended as a resource for research on the immune response to SARS-CoV-2. Sample metadata almost always included a de-identified subject ID, COVID-19 status, age in years and sex. The material from the prospective study consisted of cDNA or gDNA derived from T cells, B-cell-depleted T cells, or PBMCs. Samples were obtained from the ongoing ImmuneRACE study (first 160 participants) and from about 1,300 subjects provided by 6 global collaborators. Where available, HLA class I and class II types were obtained from metadata supplied by the sample provider rather than from assay-based typing. The research as a whole found: The amount of clinical and demographic metadata varied by source and participant and was provided uncurated.

The germline V end is reduced by 6 bases and the J end by 8 bases; junction bases left unmatched: 10. Taken from cysteine to phenylalanine, the CDR3 has 15 residues. The read is trimmed to its CDR3 DNA, 45 bases read in frame from base 1. CDR1 and CDR2 are drawn from the germline V gene: SNHLY, FYNNEI. Collaborating institutions collected whole blood in K2EDTA tubes following their own protocols. For TCRbeta analysis, collaborators shipped samples as frozen whole blood, isolated PBMCs, or DNA extracted from either of those sample types. This clone was counted a few times. What antigen it recognizes has not been identified. The input lacks base qualities; no much larger clone sits a single base away. TCRbeta CDR3 regions were amplified from genomic DNA by means of the immunoSEQ Assay, a bias-controlled multiplex PCR. Concerning the study's data processing: Within the assay, amplification of reference gene primers was used to estimate how many nucleated cells each sample contained. To quantify the absolute abundance of each unique TCRbeta CDR3 rearrangement, sequence reads were collapsed and filtered. Productive Simpson clonality was computed per sample as the square root of Simpson's diversity index over productive rearrangements. TCRdb re-hosts the immuneACCESS table, in-frame sequences only. Its copies lack some clones; in the studies checked, an unresolved V gene accounts for under half of them, and the cause for the rest is not known. That table gives V, J and clone size, and the DNA gave D and trimming. The sample records about 47,000 clones, roughly nine tenths of which are singletons. Together, the top ten hold 7% to 9% of the sample.

The chain was built from TRBV2 and TRBJ2-1; 10 junctional bases match TRBD2. Material: peripheral blood. This receptor was identified in a man older than 75 with active or convalescent COVID-19. The nucleotides read TGTGCCAGCAGCACACAGCGGGGGGGCCGAGATGAGCAGTTCTTC. Its product reads: CASSTQRGGRDEQFF.